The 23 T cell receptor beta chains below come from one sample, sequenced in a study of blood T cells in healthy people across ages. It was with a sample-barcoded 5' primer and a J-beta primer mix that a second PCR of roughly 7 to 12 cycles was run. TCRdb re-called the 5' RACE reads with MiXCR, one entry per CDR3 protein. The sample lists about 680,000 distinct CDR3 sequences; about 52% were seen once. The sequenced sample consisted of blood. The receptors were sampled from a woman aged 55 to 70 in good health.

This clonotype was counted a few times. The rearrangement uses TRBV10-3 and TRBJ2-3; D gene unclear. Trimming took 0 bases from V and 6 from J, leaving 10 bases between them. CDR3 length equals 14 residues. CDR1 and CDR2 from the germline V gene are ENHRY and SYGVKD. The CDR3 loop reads CAISESTVRDTQYF. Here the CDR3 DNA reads TGTGCCATCAGTGAGTCCACCGTGCGCGATACGCAGTATTTT.

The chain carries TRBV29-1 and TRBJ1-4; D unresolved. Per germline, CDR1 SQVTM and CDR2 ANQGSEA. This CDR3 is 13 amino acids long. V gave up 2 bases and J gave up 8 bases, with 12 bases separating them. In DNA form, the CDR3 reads TGCAGCGTTGAAACTGTCTTGGAGGAAAAACTGTTTTTT. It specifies CSVETVLEEKLFF. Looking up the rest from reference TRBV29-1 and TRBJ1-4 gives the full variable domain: SAVISQKPSRDICQRGTSLTIQCQVDSQVTMMFWYRQQPGQSLTLIATANQGSEATYESGFVIDKFPISRPNLTFSTLTVSNMSPEDSSIYLCSVETVLEEKLFFGSGTQLSVL.

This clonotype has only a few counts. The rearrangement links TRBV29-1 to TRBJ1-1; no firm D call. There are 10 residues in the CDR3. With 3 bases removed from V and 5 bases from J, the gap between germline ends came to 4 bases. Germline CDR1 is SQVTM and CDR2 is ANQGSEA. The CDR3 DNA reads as TGCAGCGTTGATAGGACTGAAGCTTTCTTT. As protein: CSVDRTEAFF. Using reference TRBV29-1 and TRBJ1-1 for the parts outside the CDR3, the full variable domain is SAVISQKPSRDICQRGTSLTIQCQVDSQVTMMFWYRQQPGQSLTLIATANQGSEATYESGFVIDKFPISRPNLTFSTLTVSNMSPEDSSIYLCSVDRTEAFFGQGTRLTVV.

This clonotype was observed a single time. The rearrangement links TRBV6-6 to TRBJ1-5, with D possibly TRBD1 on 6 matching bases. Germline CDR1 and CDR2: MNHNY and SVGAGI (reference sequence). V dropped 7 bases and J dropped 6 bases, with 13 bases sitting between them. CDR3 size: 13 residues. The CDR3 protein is CASTGQQVQPQHF. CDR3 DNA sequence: TGTGCCAGCACAGGACAGCAGGTTCAGCCCCAGCATTTT.

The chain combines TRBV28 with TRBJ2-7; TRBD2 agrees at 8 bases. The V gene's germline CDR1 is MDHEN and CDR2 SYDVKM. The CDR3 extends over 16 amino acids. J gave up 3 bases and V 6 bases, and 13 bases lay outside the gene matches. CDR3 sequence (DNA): TGTGCCAGCAGGCCCCCCGGGACTAGAGGGGACTACGAGCAGTACTTC. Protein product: CASRPPGTRGDYEQYF.

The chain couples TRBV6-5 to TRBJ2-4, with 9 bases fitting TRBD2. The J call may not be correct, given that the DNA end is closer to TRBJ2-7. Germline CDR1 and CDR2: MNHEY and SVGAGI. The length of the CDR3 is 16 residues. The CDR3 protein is CASSYSILAGPYEQYF. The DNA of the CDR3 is TGTGCCAGCAGTTACTCTATACTAGCGGGTCCCTACGAGCAGTACTTC.

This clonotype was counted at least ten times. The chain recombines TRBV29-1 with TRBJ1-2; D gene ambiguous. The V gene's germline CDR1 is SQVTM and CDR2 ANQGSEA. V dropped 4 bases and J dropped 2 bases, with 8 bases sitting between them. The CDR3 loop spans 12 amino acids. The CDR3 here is CSVVSQNYGYTF. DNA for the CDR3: TGCAGCGTTGTTTCCCAAAACTATGGCTACACCTTC.

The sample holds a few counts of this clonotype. Here the CDR3 reads CASSLVLAGGNGEQYF. Written as DNA, the CDR3 is TGCGCCAGCAGCTTGGTCCTAGCGGGAGGCAACGGCGAGCAGTACTTC. The chain couples TRBV5-1 to TRBJ2-7; 11 bases match TRBD2. Trimming took 0 bases from V and 6 from J; bases not matched to a gene: 8. This CDR3 is 16 amino acids long. Germline loops: CDR1 SGHRS, CDR2 YFSETQ. Supplemented by reference TRBV5-1 and TRBJ2-7, the full variable domain reads KAGVTQTPRYLIKTRGQQVTLSCSPISGHRSVSWYQQTPGQGLQFLFEYFSETQRNKGNFPGRFSGRQFSNSRSEMNVSTLELGDSALYLCASSLVLAGGNGEQYFGPGTRLTVT.

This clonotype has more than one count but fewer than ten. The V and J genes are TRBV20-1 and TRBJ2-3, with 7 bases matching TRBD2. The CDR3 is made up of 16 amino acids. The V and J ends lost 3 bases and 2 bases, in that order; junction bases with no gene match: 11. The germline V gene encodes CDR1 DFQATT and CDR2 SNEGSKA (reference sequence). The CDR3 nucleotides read TGCAGTGCTAGTGGTTTAGCGGGTTCTAACACAGATACGCAGTATTTT. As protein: CSASGLAGSNTDTQYF.

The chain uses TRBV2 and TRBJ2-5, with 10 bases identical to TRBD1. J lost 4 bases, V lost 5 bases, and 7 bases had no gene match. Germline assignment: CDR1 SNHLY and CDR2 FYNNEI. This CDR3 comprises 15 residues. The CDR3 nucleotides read TGTGCCAGCAGTAGACAGGGGGCACGGGGAGAGACCCAGTACTTC. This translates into CASSRQGARGETQYF.

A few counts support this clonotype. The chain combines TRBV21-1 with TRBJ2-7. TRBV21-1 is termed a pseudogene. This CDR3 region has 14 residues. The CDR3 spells CASSTGRSSYEQYF. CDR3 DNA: TGTGCCAGCAGCACTGGCCGAAGCTCCTACGAGCAGTACTTC.

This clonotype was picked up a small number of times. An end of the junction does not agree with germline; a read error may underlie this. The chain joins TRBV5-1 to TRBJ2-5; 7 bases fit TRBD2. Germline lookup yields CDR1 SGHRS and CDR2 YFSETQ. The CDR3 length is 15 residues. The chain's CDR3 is CASKNMGGREEIQYF. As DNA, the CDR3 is TGCGCCAGCAAAAACATGGGCGGGAGAGAGGAGATCCAGTACTTC.

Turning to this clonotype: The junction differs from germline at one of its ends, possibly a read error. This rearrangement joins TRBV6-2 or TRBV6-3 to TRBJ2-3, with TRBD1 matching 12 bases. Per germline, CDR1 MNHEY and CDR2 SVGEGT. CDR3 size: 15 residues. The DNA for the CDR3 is TGTACCAGCAGTAGGGGACAGGGGGCGAGAGATACGCAGTATTTT. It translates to CTSSRGQGARDTQYF.

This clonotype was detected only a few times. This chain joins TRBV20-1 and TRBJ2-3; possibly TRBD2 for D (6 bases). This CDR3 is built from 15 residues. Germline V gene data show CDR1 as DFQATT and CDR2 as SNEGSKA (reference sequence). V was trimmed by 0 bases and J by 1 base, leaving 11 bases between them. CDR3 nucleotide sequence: TGCAGTGCTAGAGATAGACTAGTGGGCACAGATACGCAGTATTTT. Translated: CSARDRLVGTDTQYF.

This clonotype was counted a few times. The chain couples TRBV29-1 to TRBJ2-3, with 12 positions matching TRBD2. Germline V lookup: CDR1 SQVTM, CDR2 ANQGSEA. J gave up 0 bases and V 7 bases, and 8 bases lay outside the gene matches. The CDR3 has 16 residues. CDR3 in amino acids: CSAQGLAGTSTDTQYF. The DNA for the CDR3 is TGCAGCGCTCAAGGACTAGCGGGAACTAGCACAGATACGCAGTATTTT.

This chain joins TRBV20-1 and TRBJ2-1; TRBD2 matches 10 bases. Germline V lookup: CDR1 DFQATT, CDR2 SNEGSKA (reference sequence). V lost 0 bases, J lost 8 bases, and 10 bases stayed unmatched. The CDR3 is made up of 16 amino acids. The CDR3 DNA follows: TGCAGTGCTAGAGACCTAACTAGCGGGAATGGAGATGAGCAGTTCTTC. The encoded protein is CSARDLTSGNGDEQFF.

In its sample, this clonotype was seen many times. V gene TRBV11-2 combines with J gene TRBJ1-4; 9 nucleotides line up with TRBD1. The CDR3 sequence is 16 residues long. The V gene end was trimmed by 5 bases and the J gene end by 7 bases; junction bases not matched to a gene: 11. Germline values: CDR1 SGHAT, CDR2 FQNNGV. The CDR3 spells CASSKRTGVSGEKLFF. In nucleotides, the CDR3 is TGTGCCAGCAGCAAAAGGACAGGGGTATCGGGTGAAAAACTGTTTTTT.

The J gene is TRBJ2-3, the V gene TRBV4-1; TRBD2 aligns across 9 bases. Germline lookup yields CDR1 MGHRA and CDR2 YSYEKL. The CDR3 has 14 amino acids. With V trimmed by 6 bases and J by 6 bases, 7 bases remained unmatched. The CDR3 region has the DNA TGCGCCAGCAGTATAGCGGGAGAGGAGGATACGCAGTATTTT. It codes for CASSIAGEEDTQYF.

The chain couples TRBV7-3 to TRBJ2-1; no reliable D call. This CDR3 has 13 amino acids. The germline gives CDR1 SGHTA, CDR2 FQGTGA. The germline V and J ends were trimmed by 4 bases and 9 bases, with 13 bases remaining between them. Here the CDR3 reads CASSSTLGSEQFF. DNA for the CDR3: TGTGCCAGCAGCTCAACCCTCGGTAGTGAGCAGTTCTTC.

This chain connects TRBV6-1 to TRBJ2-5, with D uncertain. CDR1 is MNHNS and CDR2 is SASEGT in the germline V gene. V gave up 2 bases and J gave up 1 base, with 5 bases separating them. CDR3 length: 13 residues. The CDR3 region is CASSEYLQETQYF. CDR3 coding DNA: TGTGCCAGCAGTGAATATCTCCAAGAGACCCAGTACTTC.

DNA for the CDR3: TGTGCTGGGAAGATAGGTGAAAAACTGTTTTTT. This gives the protein CAGKIGEKLFF. The chain carries TRBV7-2 and TRBJ1-4; no reliable D call. The CDR3 runs 11 residues. Germline CDR1 and CDR2: SGHTA and FQGNSA.

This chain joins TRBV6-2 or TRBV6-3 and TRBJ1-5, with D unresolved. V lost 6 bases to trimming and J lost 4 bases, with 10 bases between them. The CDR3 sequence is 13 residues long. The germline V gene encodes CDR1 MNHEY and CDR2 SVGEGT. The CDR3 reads CASRADGNQPQHF. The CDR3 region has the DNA TGTGCCAGCAGAGCAGACGGGAATCAGCCCCAGCATTTT.

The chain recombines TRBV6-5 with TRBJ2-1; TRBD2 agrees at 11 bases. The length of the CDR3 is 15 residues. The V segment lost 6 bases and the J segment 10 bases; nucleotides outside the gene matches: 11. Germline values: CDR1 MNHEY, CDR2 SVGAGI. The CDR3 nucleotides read TGTGCCAGCAGCCGAGGGACTAGCGGAACCAAGGAGCAGTTCTTC. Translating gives CASSRGTSGTKEQFF.